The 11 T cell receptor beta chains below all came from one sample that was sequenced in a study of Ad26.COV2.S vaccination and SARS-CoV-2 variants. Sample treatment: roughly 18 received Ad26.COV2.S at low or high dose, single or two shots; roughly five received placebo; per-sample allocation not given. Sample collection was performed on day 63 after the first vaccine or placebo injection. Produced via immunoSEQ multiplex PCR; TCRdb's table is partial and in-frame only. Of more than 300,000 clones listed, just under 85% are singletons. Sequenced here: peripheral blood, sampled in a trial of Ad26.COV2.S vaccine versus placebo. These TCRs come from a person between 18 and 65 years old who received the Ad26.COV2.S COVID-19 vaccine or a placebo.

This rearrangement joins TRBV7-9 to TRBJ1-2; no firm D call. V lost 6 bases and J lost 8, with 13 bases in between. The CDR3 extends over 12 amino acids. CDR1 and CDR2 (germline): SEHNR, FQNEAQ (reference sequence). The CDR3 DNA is TGTGCCAGCAGTCCAGAGAGGACGGGCTACACCTTC. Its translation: CASSPERTGYTF.

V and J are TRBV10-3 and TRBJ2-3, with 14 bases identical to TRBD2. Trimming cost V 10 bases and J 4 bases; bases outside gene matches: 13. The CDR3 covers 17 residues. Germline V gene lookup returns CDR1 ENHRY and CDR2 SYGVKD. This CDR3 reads CATTPRTSGGLSDTQYF. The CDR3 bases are TGTGCCACCACCCCAAGGACTAGCGGGGGGCTCTCAGATACGCAGTATTTT.

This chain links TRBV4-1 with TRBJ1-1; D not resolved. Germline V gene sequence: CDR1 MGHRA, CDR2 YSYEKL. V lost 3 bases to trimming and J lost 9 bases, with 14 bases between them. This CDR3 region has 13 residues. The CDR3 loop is CASSHPKPPKAFF. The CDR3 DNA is TGCGCCAGCAGCCACCCCAAGCCGCCTAAAGCTTTCTTT.

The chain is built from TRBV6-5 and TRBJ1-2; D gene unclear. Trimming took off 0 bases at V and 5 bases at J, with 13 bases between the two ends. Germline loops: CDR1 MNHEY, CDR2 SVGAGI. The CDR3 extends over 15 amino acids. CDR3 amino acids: CASSYSREVTYGYTF. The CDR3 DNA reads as TGTGCCAGCAGTTACTCGAGGGAAGTCACTTATGGCTACACCTTC.

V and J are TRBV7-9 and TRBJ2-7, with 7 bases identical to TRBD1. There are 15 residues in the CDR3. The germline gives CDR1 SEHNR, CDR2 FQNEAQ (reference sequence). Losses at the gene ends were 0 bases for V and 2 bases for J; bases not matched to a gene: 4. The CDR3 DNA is TGTGCCAGCAGCTTAGCGGACAGGCCGCCCTACGAGCAGTACTTC. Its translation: CASSLADRPPYEQYF.

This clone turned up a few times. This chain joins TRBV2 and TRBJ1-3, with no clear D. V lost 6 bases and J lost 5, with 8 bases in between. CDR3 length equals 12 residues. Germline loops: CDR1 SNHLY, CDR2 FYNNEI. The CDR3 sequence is CASSSERNTIYF. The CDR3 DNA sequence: TGTGCCAGCAGCTCCGAGCGAAACACCATATATTTT.

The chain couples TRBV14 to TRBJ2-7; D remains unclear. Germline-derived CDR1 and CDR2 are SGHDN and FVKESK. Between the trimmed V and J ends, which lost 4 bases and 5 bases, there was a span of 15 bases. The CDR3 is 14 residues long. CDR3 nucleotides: TGTGCCAGCAGCCCCCGACTTGGGGTTCACGAGCAGTACTTC. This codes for CASSPRLGVHEQYF.

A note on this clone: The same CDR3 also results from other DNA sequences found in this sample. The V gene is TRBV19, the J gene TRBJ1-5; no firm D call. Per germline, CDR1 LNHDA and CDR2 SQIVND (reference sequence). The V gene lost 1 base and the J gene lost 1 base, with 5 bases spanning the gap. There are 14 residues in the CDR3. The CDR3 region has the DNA TGTGCCAGTAGTATAGTGGGCAGCAATCAGCCCCAGCATTTT. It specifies CASSIVGSNQPQHF.

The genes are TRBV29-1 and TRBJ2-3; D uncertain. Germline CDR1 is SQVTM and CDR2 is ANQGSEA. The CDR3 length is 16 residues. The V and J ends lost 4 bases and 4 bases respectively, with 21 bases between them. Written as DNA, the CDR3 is TGCAGCGTTGTCCTGATAATCGCCGAGTATTCAGATACGCAGTATTTT. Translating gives CSVVLIIAEYSDTQYF.

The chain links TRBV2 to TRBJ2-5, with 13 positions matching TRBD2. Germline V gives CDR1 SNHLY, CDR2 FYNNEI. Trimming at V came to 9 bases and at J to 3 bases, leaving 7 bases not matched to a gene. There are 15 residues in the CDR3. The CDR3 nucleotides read TGTGCCAGGACGGGACTAGCGGGGAAAAAAGAGACCCAGTACTTC. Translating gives CARTGLAGKKETQYF.

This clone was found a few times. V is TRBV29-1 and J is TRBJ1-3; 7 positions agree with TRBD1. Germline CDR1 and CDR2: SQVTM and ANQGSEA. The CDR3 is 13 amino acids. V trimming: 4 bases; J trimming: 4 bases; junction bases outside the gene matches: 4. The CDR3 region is CSVGQGKGNTIYF. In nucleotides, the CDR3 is TGCAGCGTTGGACAGGGAAAAGGAAACACCATATATTTT.